This T cell receptor beta chain was retrieved from a study of human T cells and chemical hapten exposure. Overall study results and limits: Versus controls, significantly more large CDR3 similarity clusters arose from expanded TCRs.

Time point here: patch test 2, 6 weeks after DPC sensitization. Treatment here: therapeutic diphenylcyclopropenone sensitization with weekly scalp DPC. This clonotype has only a few counts. Antigen specificity is unknown. CDR3 length: 15 amino acids. From germline, CDR1 is LGHNA and CDR2 YNFKEQ. V trimming: 0 bases; J trimming: 4 bases; junction bases outside the gene matches: 3. TCRdb redid the calling of the RACE reads with MiXCR, one entry per CDR3 protein. The table shows approximately 350,000 distinct CDR3 sequences, with under 6.5% occurring only once. The sample was whole blood, taken in connection with sensitization to the hapten diphenylcyclopropenone (DPC). The chain employs TRBV4-2 and TRBJ2-3, with 8 bases aligning to TRBD2. The sequence was obtained from a woman between 18 and 29 years old with alopecia areata. Some clones in this sample may be carry-over from other donors' samples. This CDR3 is CASSQDGGASDTQYF. DNA for the CDR3: TGTGCCAGCAGCCAAGACGGGGGGGCCTCAGATACGCAGTATTTT.